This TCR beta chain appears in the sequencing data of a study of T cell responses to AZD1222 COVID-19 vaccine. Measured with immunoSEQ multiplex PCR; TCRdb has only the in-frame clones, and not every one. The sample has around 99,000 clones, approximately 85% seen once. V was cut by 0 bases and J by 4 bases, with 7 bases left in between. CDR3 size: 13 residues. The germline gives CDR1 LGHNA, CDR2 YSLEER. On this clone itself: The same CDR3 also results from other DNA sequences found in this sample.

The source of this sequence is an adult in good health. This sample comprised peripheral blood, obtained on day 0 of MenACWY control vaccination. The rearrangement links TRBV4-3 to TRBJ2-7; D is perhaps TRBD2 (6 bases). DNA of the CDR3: TGCGCCAGCAGCCAAGATGGGGGGTACGAGCAGTACTTC. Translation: CASSQDGGYEQYF.